The entry below describes one T cell receptor beta chain. This receptor's antigen is unknown. Base-call qualities are not available, and no considerably larger clone is one nucleotide away. In the prospective study, participants were about 18 to 89 years old, resided in about two dozen geographic areas of the United States, and were enrolled through a virtual design. In the prospective study, participants were assigned to cohorts based on the clinical history participants reported in a screening survey and a study questionnaire. Recovered participants in ImmuneRACE Cohort 3 were defined by two consecutive negative NP/OP PCR tests, clearance by a healthcare professional, or resolution of symptoms. In the prospective study, mobile phlebotomists collected whole blood, serum and a nasopharyngeal or oropharyngeal swab from each participant. Prospective study participants could optionally give additional blood draws and questionnaires over an approximately 2-month period. Before DNA extraction, prospective study blood samples were shipped either frozen or at room temperature.

This specimen comes from a study of blood T cell repertoires in COVID-19 (dated by TCRdb to the early 2020s). For the study in its entirety: Samples covering the acute and convalescent phases of COVID-19 were provided by collaborators in the United States, Italy and Spain. The material from the prospective study consisted of cDNA or gDNA derived from T cells, B-cell-depleted T cells, or PBMCs. Subjects who had been exposed to COVID-19, were actively infected with it, or had recovered from it provided the deeply sampled blood TCRbeta repertoires that made up the dataset. The repertoires were made available in a free public database intended to serve as a resource for research on the immune response to SARS-CoV-2. Samples came from the ongoing ImmuneRACE study (first 160 participants) plus 1,254 subjects from 6 global collaborators. The sample metadata nearly always contained a de-identified subject ID, COVID-19 status, age in years and sex. Where available, HLA class I and class II types were obtained from metadata supplied by the sample provider rather than from assay-based typing.

Taken from cysteine to phenylalanine, the CDR3 has 15 residues. Only the CDR3 region is kept as DNA, spanning 45 bases read in frame from base 1. V was cut back by 1 base and J by 0 bases, leaving a gap of 10 bases between them. CDR1 LGHDT and CDR2 YNNKEL were looked up in the germline V gene (reference sequence). The immunoSEQ Assay, a bias-controlled multiplex PCR, was used to amplify TCRbeta CDR3 regions from genomic DNA. The original pipeline was this. Nucleated cell counts per sample were estimated from amplification of reference gene primers within the assay. Sequence reads were collapsed and filtered to measure the absolute abundance of every unique TCRbeta CDR3 rearrangement. For each sample, productive Simpson clonality was calculated by taking the square root of Simpson's diversity index across productive rearrangements. Not all clones reach the TCRdb copy of this immuneACCESS table, which keeps in-frame sequences only. Checked studies attribute under half of the gap to unresolved V genes and leave the rest unexplained. The DNA gave D and trimming, while V, J and clone size come from that table. This sample gives 370,000 or so clones in total; 70% to 90% of them show up just once. The top ten hold 1% to 1.5% of the sample.

On the study overall, not on this receptor specifically: Clinical and demographic metadata were provided uncurated, with the amount varying by source and participant.

Sample: PBMCs or T cells enriched from blood (not recorded which). This clonotype was obtained from a man aged 30 to 45 who had recovered from COVID-19. The rearrangement combines TRBV3-1 (or the pseudogene TRBV3-2) with TRBJ2-7; the D gene cannot be resolved reliably. The CDR3 here reads CASSQGGASSYEQYF. The DNA sequence reads TGTGCCAGCAGCCAAGGTGGTGCTAGCTCCTACGAGCAGTACTTC.